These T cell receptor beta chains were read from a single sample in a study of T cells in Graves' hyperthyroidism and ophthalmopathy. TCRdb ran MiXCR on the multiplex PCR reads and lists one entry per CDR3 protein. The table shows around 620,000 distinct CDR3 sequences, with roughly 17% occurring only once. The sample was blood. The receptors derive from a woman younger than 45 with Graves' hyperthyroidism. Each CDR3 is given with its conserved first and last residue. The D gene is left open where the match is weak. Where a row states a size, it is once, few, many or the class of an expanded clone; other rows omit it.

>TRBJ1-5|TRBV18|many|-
TGTGCCAGCTCACCATCGATCAATCAGCCCCAGCATTTT
CASSPSINQPQHF
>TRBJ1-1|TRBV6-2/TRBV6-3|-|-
TGTGCCAGCAGTTACTCAGGGACGGCAATGAACACTGAAGCTTTCTTT
CASSYSGTAMNTEAFF
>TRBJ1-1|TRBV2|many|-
TGTGCCAGCATCGGGGTTTTGAACACTGAAGCTTTCTTT
CASIGVLNTEAFF
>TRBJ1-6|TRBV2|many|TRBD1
TGTGCCAGCAGTGGACAGGGCTTTTGGTCACCCCTCCACTTT
CASSGQGFWSPLHF
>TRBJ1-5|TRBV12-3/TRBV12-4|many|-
TGTGCCAGCAGTCCCCGCACCTATCAGCCCCAGCATTTT
CASSPRTYQPQHF
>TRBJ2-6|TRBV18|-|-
TGTGCCAGCTCACCGTCAGGGGCCGGGGCCAACGTCCTGACTTTC
CASSPSGAGANVLTF
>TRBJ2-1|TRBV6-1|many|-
TGTGCCAGCACGAAACCTTTTAAGACGAGCTCCTACAATGAGCAGTTCTTC
CASTKPFKTSSYNEQFF
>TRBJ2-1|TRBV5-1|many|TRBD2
TGCGCCAGCAGCCCCCAGGGACTAGACAACAATGAGCAGTTCTTC
CASSPQGLDNNEQFF
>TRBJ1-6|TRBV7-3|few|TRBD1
TGTGCCAGCAGCTCTGGGACAGGAGGATCTCTTTCACCCCTCCACTTT
CASSSGTGGSLSPLHF
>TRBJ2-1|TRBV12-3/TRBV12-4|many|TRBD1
TGTGCCAGCAGCGCGACAGGGAACAATGAGCAGTTCTTC
CASSATGNNEQFF
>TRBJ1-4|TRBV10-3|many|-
TGTGCCATCAGTGAGGCCATAAGGGGTGGAAAACTGTTTTTT
CAISEAIRGGKLFF
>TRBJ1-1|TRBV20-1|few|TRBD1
TGCAGTGCTAGGCCCCGACAGGGAAACACGGAAGCTTTCTTT
CSARPRQGNTEAFF
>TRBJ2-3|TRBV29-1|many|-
TGCAGCGTTGAATCGCGCGCCCGCACAGATACGCAGTATTTT
CSVESRARTDTQYF
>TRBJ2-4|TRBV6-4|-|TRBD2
TGTGCCAGCAGTGAGGGGGGGGAAAACATTCAGTACTTC
CASSEGGENIQYF
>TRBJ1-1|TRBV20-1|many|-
TGCAGTGCTAGAGGGAACACTGAAGCTTTCTTT
CSARGNTEAFF
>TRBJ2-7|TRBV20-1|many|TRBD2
TGCAGTGCTAGTGGGAGGGAGGCTCACTACGAGCAGTACTTC
CSASGREAHYEQYF
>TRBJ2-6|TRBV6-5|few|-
TGTGCCAGCAGTTACTCGGGGGTCTCTGGGGCCAACGTCCTGACTTTC
CASSYSGVSGANVLTF
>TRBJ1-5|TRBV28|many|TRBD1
TGTGCCAGCAGTGGGCGAGACAGGGGTCAGCCCCAGCATTTT
CASSGRDRGQPQHF
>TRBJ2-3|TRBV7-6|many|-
TGTGCCAGCAGCCTAACACAATCGGATACGCAGTATTTT
CASSLTQSDTQYF
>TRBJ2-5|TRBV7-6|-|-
TGTGCCAGCAGCGATAGCGGAAGAGGATTTGAGACCCAGTACTTC
CASSDSGRGFETQYF
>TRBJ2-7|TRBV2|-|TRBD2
TGTGCCAGCAGCCGAGCGGGACTAGCGGGTAAAGAGCAGTACTTC
CASSRAGLAGKEQYF
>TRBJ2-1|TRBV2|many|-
TGTGCCAGCAGTGAGAAAACCTCCTACAATGAGCAGTTCTTC
CASSEKTSYNEQFF
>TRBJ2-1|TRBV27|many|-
TGTGCCAGCAGTTCCGGTATCACCGAGCAGTTCTTC
CASSSGITEQFF
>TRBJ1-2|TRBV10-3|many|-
TGTGCCATCAGTGAGTCGAGGGATAACTATGGCTACACCTTC
CAISESRDNYGYTF
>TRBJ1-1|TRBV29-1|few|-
TGCAGCGTTGTAAACCCTTCGGGCGCTTTCTTT
CSVVNPSGAFF
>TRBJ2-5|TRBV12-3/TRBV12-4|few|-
TGTGCCAGCAGTTTGGTTGGAAAGCAAGAGACCCAGTACTTC
CASSLVGKQETQYF
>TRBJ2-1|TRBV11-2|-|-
TGTGCCAGCAGCGGCCGGGCCCAGCCCTACAATGAGCAGTTCTTC
CASSGRAQPYNEQFF
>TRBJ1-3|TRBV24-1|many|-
TGTGCCACCAGTGATGGAGACATACCCTCTGGAAACACCATATATTTT
CATSDGDIPSGNTIYF
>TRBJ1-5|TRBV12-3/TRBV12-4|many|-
TGTGCCAGCAGTTTAGGTGCTGGGGACCAGCCCCAGCATTTT
CASSLGAGDQPQHF
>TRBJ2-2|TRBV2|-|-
TGTGCCAGCACCCTCGACAGGGAGGGGGACGGGGAGCTGTTTTTT
CASTLDREGDGELFF
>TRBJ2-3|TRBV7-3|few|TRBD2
TGTGCCAGCAGCTTAGGGGGCACTAGCGGGTCCAGCACAGATACGCAGTATTTT
CASSLGGTSGSSTDTQYF
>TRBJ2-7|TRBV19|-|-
TGTGCCAGTAGTTCATCCACCGGGACTTACTACGAGCAGTACTTC
CASSSSTGTYYEQYF
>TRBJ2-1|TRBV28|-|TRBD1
TGTGCCAGTAGAACAGGGGCCAAGCAGTTCTTC
CASRTGAKQFF
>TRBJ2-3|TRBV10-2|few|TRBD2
TGCGCCAGCAGTGAGAGGGCGGGAGCAAGGGCAGATACGCAGTATTTT
CASSERAGARADTQYF
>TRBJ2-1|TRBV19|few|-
TGTGCCAGTAGTATAAGCGTATACAATGAGCAGTTCTTC
CASSISVYNEQFF
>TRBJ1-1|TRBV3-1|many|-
TGTGCCAGCAGCCAAGATGGGGGCGCTTTCTTT
CASSQDGGAFF
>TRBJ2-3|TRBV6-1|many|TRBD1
TGTGCCAGCACGAGGGACAGGGCTAGCACAGATACGCAGTATTTT
CASTRDRASTDTQYF
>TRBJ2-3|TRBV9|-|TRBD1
TGTGCCAGCAACCGGGACAGAGAGGGTACGCAGTATTTT
CASNRDREGTQYF
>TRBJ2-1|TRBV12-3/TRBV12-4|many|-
TGTGCCAGCACCCCAGGGCAGGGGGGGTCCAATGAGCAGTTCTTC
CASTPGQGGSNEQFF
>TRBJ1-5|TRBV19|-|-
TGTGCCACCGCTGACAGATACAATCAGCCCCAGCATTTT
CATADRYNQPQHF
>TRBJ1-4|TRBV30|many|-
TGTGCCTGGAGTGTACACGGGGGTAGTGAAAAACTGTTTTTT
CAWSVHGGSEKLFF
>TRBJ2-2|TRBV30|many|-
TGTGCCAGCACTCGGGGAGCCGGGGAGCTGTTTTTT
CASTRGAGELFF
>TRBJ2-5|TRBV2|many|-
TGTGCCAGCAGTCTCCGGGACGGACCGTACCAAGAGACCCAGTACTTC
CASSLRDGPYQETQYF
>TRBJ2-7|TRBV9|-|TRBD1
TGTGCCAGCAGCGTAGACGGGACAGGGAGTATCTACGAGCAGTACTTC
CASSVDGTGSIYEQYF
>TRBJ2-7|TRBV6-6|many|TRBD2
TGTGCCAGCAGTTACTCAGCGGGGGTTGCCTACGAGCAGTACTTC
CASSYSAGVAYEQYF
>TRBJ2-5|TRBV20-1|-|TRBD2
TGCAGTGCTAGAGACCCATACTTAGCGGGAGGGAGGGGGCAAGAGACCCAGTACTTC
CSARDPYLAGGRGQETQYF
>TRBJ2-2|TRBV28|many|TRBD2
TGTGCCAGCAGTCCCTGGTTGCTAGCGGAGCCTTCGAACACCGGGGAGCTGTTTTTT
CASSPWLLAEPSNTGELFF
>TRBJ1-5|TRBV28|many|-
TGTGCCAGCAGTTTCTCGAGGGGCATCCATCAGCCCCAGCATTTT
CASSFSRGIHQPQHF
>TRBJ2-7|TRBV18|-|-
TGTGCCAGCTCACCACGGAGCTTTTACGAGCAGTACTTC
CASSPRSFYEQYF
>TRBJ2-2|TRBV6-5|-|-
TGTGCCAGCAGTTATCAGGGCAGGGCTTTCGGGGAGCTGTTTTTT
CASSYQGRAFGELFF
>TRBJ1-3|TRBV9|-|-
TGTGCCAGCAGCGTAGACCACACCATATATTTT
CASSVDHTIYF
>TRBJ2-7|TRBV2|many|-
TGTGCCAGCAGTGGATCAGACTACTCGATCTCCTACGAGCAGTACTTC
CASSGSDYSISYEQYF
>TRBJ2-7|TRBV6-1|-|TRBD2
TGTGCCAGCAGCCAGACTAGCGGGAGGATCTGGGAGCAGTACTTC
CASSQTSGRIWEQYF
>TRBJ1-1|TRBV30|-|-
TGTGCCTGGAGCGGCACTGAAGCTTTCTTT
CAWSGTEAFF
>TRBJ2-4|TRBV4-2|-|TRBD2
TGTGCCAGCAGCCAAGTTACGGCGGGGGTAGCCAAAAACATTCAGTACTTC
CASSQVTAGVAKNIQYF
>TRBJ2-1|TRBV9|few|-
TGTGCCAGCAGCGTAGCGACGGGTACCTACAATGAGCAGTTCTTC
CASSVATGTYNEQFF
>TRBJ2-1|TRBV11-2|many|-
TGTGCCAGCAGCCCAGGGGTTACAACTCCTGAGCAGTTCTTC
CASSPGVTTPEQFF
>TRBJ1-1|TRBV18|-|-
TGTGCCAGCTCACCGGCTTCCGGGGGCACTGAAGCTTTCTTT
CASSPASGGTEAFF